This T cell receptor (beta chain) was sequenced for a study of blood T cells in healthy people across ages. The overall study: T cells yielded about one barcoded beta molecule per two cells through template switching.

Overall study results and limits: As age increased, TCR beta diversity per million T cells fell in a roughly linear fashion.

This clonotype has a count of ten or more. Its antigen is still unknown. With 4 bases removed from V and 5 bases from J, the gap between germline ends came to 11 bases. Germline V gene sequence: CDR1 LNHDA, CDR2 SQIVND (reference sequence). The CDR3 is made up of 13 amino acids. Combining a sample-barcoded 5' primer with a J-beta primer mix, a second PCR ran for roughly 7 to 11 cycles. TCRdb reanalysed the 5' RACE reads using MiXCR and keeps one entry per CDR3 protein. The table has about 1.1 million distinct CDR3 sequences, about two fifths seen once. The source material was blood. This chain connects TRBV19 to TRBJ1-1; D is unclear. The receptor comes from a man younger than 30 in good health. The CDR3, as DNA: TGTGCCAGTAGTAGTCGGGGAGGGACTGAAGCTTTCTTT. This sequence encodes CASSSRGGTEAFF.